This T cell receptor (beta chain) was identified during a study of early T cells in non-severe SARS-CoV-2 infection. Separate cDNA molecules each had unique molecular identifiers attached to them. TCRdb redid the calling of the 5' RACE reads with MiXCR, one entry per CDR3 protein. The table includes 45,000 to 55,000 distinct CDR3 sequences, roughly 10% detected once. This clonotype has only a few counts. CDR1 and CDR2 (germline): SEHNR, FQNEAQ (reference sequence). The length of the CDR3 is 15 residues. The V end lost 5 bases, the J end lost 4 bases, and 15 bases lay between the germline ends. The sequenced material came from whole blood. The rearrangement uses TRBV7-9 and TRBJ2-1; unclear D gene. The receptor's source is an adult who was a healthcare worker with PCR-confirmed SARS-CoV-2 infection or an uninfected control (not recorded which). CDR3 sequence: CASSHTGSSYNEQFF. The DNA of the CDR3 is TGTGCCAGCAGCCACACCGGGTCCTCTTACAATGAGCAGTTCTTC.